The 16 T cell receptor beta chains presented below share a single source sample, sequenced in a study of blood T cell repertoires in COVID-19. Repertoires were generated with immunoSEQ multiplex PCR, while TCRdb's copy carries only in-frame clones and drops some. The sample lists over 120,000 clones, about 80% occurring once. The specimen sequenced was PBMCs or T cells enriched from blood (not recorded which). All receptors derive from a man aged 45-65 years who had recovered from COVID-19.

The gene calls are TRBV30 and TRBJ1-5; D remains ambiguous. The V gene lost 7 bases and the J gene lost 7 bases, with 17 bases spanning the gap. This CDR3 has 13 residues. The germline CDR1 and CDR2 sequences are GTSNPN and SVGIG (reference sequence). This chain's CDR3 is CALEFSEGQPQHF. DNA of the CDR3: TGTGCCTTGGAGTTTTCAGAGGGACAGCCCCAGCATTTT.

This clone has just a few counts. The rearrangement links TRBV4-1 to TRBJ2-7; 11 bases align to TRBD1. CDR3 length: 15 amino acids. Looked up from germline, CDR1 is MGHRA and CDR2 is YSYEKL. J lost 2 bases, V lost 3 bases, and 3 bases had no gene match. In DNA form, the CDR3 reads TGCGCCAGCAGCCAGGGACAGGGGGGGACCTACGAGCAGTACTTC. It yields the protein CASSQGQGGTYEQYF.

V is TRBV19 and J is TRBJ1-5; D might be TRBD1 (6 bases). There are 15 residues in the CDR3. Looked up from germline, CDR1 is LNHDA and CDR2 is SQIVND (reference sequence). V lost 11 bases to trimming and J lost 6 bases, with 23 bases between them. The CDR3 is CAGGKPLDSGQPQHF. CDR3 sequence (DNA): TGTGCCGGGGGAAAGCCACTGGACAGCGGTCAGCCCCAGCATTTT. The whole variable domain, remainder taken from reference TRBV19 and TRBJ1-5, is DGGITQSPKYLFRKEGQNVTLSCEQNLNHDAMYWYRQDPGQGLRLIYYSQIVNDFQKGDIAEGYSVSREKKESFPLTVTSAQKNPTAFYLCAGGKPLDSGQPQHFGDGTRLSIL.

The chain has TRBV9 and TRBJ2-3, with 11 bases lining up with TRBD2. The CDR3 consists of 16 residues. The germline gives CDR1 SGDLS, CDR2 YYNGEE. Trimming took 4 bases from V and 5 from J; bases not matched to a gene: 9. CDR3 nucleotide sequence: TGTGCCAGCAGCCGTAGCGGGGGGGCCCTGGGAGATACGCAGTATTTT. Protein: CASSRSGGALGDTQYF. Full variable domain (remainder filled in from reference TRBV9 and TRBJ2-3): DSGVTQTPKHLITATGQRVTLRCSPRSGDLSVYWYQQSLDQGLQFLIQYYNGEERAKGNILERFSAQQFPDLHSELNLSSLELGDSALYFCASSRSGGALGDTQYFGPGTRLTVL.

The rearrangement links TRBV14 to TRBJ2-7; TRBD2 is a possible D gene (6 bases). This CDR3 has 15 residues. The germline V gene encodes CDR1 SGHDN and CDR2 FVKESK. The V gene lost 0 bases and the J gene lost 3 bases, with 12 bases spanning the gap. CDR3 DNA sequence: TGTGCCAGCAGCCAAGATAGACAGACTAGCTACGAGCAGTACTTC. Amino acids: CASSQDRQTSYEQYF.

The rearrangement uses TRBV11-2 and TRBJ1-4; 7 bases fit TRBD1. CDR1 is SGHAT and CDR2 is FQNNGV in the germline V gene. The CDR3 loop spans 15 amino acids. Trimming removed 3 bases from V and 3 bases from J; junction bases left unmatched: 4. Here the CDR3 reads CASSFRQGANEKLFF. CDR3 coding DNA: TGTGCCAGCAGCTTCCGACAGGGAGCTAATGAAAAACTGTTTTTT.

The V gene is TRBV6-5, the J gene TRBJ1-5; no clear D. Looked up from germline, CDR1 is MNHEY and CDR2 is SVGAGI. The CDR3 extends over 13 amino acids. V lost 8 bases to trimming and J lost 0 bases, with 8 bases between them. CDR3 sequence reads: CASAADSNQPQHF. CDR3 DNA sequence: TGTGCCAGCGCGGCGGATAGCAATCAGCCCCAGCATTTT.

The genes are TRBV10-3 and TRBJ1-4; possibly TRBD1 for D (5 bases). V lost 2 bases, J lost 5 bases, and 12 bases lay in between. Germline assignment: CDR1 ENHRY and CDR2 SYGVKD. The CDR3 covers 15 residues. In nucleotides, the CDR3 is TGTGCCATCAGTGAGCACCAGGGTGACAATGAAAAACTGTTTTTT. Amino acids: CAISEHQGDNEKLFF.

V gene TRBV14 combines with J gene TRBJ2-3; D is uncertain. Germline assignment: CDR1 SGHDN and CDR2 FVKESK. The V end lost 8 bases, the J end lost 0 bases, and 12 bases lay between the germline ends. CDR3 length: 14 amino acids. In DNA form, the CDR3 reads TGTGCCAGCGGAAGGAGTAAGAGCACAGATACGCAGTATTTT. It codes for CASGRSKSTDTQYF.

The CDR3 sequence: CASSPPRTGGYNEQFF. CDR3 DNA sequence: TGTGCCAGCAGTCCCCCACGGACAGGAGGGTACAATGAGCAGTTCTTC. The chain uses TRBV28 and TRBJ2-1, with TRBD1 as a possible D gene (7 bases). Germline CDR1 and CDR2: MDHEN and SYDVKM. V was pared by 5 bases and J by 4 bases, with 18 bases between. This CDR3 comprises 16 residues.

The chain uses TRBV7-2 and TRBJ2-5; D call uncertain. Looked up from germline, CDR1 is SGHTA and CDR2 is FQGNSA. V lost 4 bases and J 5 bases, leaving 8 bases between the germline ends. This CDR3 is 12 amino acids long. The CDR3 coding sequence is TGTGCCAGCAGCTGGAGATCCGAGACCCAGTACTTC. Translation: CASSWRSETQYF.

The V call is TRBV18, the J call TRBJ2-2, with D possibly being TRBD2 (6 bases). Trimming took 0 bases from V and 0 from J, leaving 11 bases between them. The CDR3 extends over 17 amino acids. CDR1 and CDR2 (germline): KGHSH, LQKENI. The CDR3 is CASSPPHAGTNTGELFF. The CDR3 DNA follows: TGTGCCAGCTCACCACCCCATGCGGGGACGAACACCGGGGAGCTGTTTTTT.

The chain uses TRBV2 and TRBJ2-5; tentatively, D is TRBD1 (6 bases). Trimming removed 6 bases at V and 5 bases at J, with 13 bases between. Germline V gene data show CDR1 as SNHLY and CDR2 as FYNNEI. This CDR3 contains 13 residues. CDR3 nucleotide sequence: TGTGCCAGCAGGGAAACAGGGACGGAGACCCAGTACTTC. Its protein product is CASRETGTETQYF. Drawing the rest from reference TRBV2 and TRBJ2-5, the complete variable domain is EPEVTQTPSHQVTQMGQEVILRCVPISNHLYFYWYRQILGQKVEFLVSFYNNEISEKSEIFDDQFSVERPDGSNFTLKIRSTKLEDSAMYFCASRETGTETQYFGPGTRLLVL.

This sequence joins TRBV7-2 and TRBJ1-5, with D possibly matching TRBD1 (6 bases). The ends were cut back, 2 bases at V and 0 bases at J, with 11 bases in the middle. Germline loops: CDR1 SGHTA, CDR2 FQGNSA. The CDR3 covers 16 residues. As DNA, the CDR3 is TGTGCCAGCAGCTTACAGGGGACCTATAGCAATCAGCCCCAGCATTTT. Its translation is CASSLQGTYSNQPQHF.

This chain links TRBV28 with TRBJ2-7; TRBD2 aligns across 9 bases. Germline values: CDR1 MDHEN, CDR2 SYDVKM. J gave up 0 bases and V 5 bases, and 2 bases lay outside the gene matches. This CDR3 is built from 14 residues. CDR3 sequence reads: CASSRTSASYEQYF. The CDR3 DNA sequence: TGTGCCAGCAGTCGGACTAGCGCCTCCTACGAGCAGTACTTC.

This chain connects TRBV18 to TRBJ1-4; 8 bases match TRBD1. Germline assignment: CDR1 KGHSH and CDR2 LQKENI. J lost 7 bases, V lost 1 base, and 8 bases had no gene match. The CDR3 extends over 16 amino acids. CDR3 nucleotides: TGTGCCAGCTCACCACTGGCGGACAGGGTCGGTGAAAAACTGTTTTTT. It yields the protein CASSPLADRVGEKLFF.